This T cell receptor (beta chain) is drawn from a study of radiation and T cells in renal cell carcinoma. Germline assignment: CDR1 LNHDA and CDR2 SQIVND (reference sequence). The ends lost 7 bases at V and 3 bases at J; junction bases unmatched: 9. CDR3 size: 15 residues. Stated time point: blood 2 weeks post-SBRT. Sample treatment: 15 Gy SBRT to primary tumor, nephrectomy 4 weeks later. TCRdb's table, derived via immunoSEQ multiplex PCR, lists solely in-frame clones and lacks some. This table has roughly 130,000 clones, 88% appearing once. This rearrangement joins TRBV19 to TRBJ2-5; 9 positions agree with TRBD1. The sequences come from blood, collected from a patient whose treatment included radiotherapy and nephrectomy. The sequence was collected from a woman aged 70-85 years with renal cell carcinoma. CDR3 in amino acids: CASNIPGTGKETQYF. CDR3 sequence (DNA): TGTGCCAGTAACATCCCCGGGACAGGGAAAGAGACCCAGTACTTC.